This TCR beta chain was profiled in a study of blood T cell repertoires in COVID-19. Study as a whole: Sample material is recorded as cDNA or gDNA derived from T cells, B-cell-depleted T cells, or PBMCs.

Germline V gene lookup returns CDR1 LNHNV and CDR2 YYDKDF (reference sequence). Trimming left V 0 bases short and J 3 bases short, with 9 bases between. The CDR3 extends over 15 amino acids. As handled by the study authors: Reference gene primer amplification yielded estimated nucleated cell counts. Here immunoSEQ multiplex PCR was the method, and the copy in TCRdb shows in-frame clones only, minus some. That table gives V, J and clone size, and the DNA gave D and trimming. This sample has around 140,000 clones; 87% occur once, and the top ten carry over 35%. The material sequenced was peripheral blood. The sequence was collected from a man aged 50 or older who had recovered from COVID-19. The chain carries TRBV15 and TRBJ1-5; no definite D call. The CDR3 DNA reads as TGTGCCACCAGCAGAGATCCCCAGTTCAATCAGCCCCAGCATTTT. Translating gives CATSRDPQFNQPQHF.